Listed below are T cell receptor beta chains from one sample, sequenced in a study of blood T cell repertoires in COVID-19. Data came from immunoSEQ multiplex PCR; TCRdb stores just in-frame clones and leaves some out. Of some 150,000 clones listed, 84% were seen once; the top ten hold about 5.1%. The source material was peripheral blood. The receptors here all came from a human donor in a cohort sampled during active COVID-19. The CDR3 runs from the conserved cysteine through the conserved F or W. D genes are given only for firm matches. Size values are once, few and many counts, or a class for expanded clones, and some rows have none.

V	J	size	D	DNA	CDR3
TRBV7-2	TRBJ1-1	few	TRBD1	TGTGCCAGCAGGCCCCAGGGACAGGGGGGGACTGAAGCTTTCTTT	CASRPQGQGGTEAFF
TRBV18	TRBJ2-6	NA	NA	TGTGCCAGCTCACTAACAGGCTTCCTGGGGGCCAACGTCCTGACTTTC	CASSLTGFLGANVLTF
TRBV4-2	TRBJ2-3	NA	NA	TGTGCCAGCAGCCAAAACAATGGAGATACGCAGTATTTT	CASSQNNGDTQYF
TRBV13	TRBJ2-1	NA	NA	TGTGCCAGCAGCATCACGACAGACAATGAGCAGTTCTTC	CASSITTDNEQFF
TRBV6-5	TRBJ2-1	once	NA	TGTGCCAGCACCTTCGGAGGTGAGCAGTTCTTC	CASTFGGEQFF
TRBV3-1/TRBV3-2	TRBJ2-1	NA	TRBD2	TGTGCCAGCAGCCAAATGAGCGGGGGGATCTCCTACAATGAGCAGTTCTTC	CASSQMSGGISYNEQFF
TRBV29-1	TRBJ2-7	NA	TRBD1	TGCAGCGTAACACAGGGGGGCGAGATGCAGTACTTC	CSVTQGGEMQYF
TRBV5-5	TRBJ2-7	NA	TRBD1	TGTGCCAGCAGCTTGCCGGGACAGACCTACGAGCAGTACTTC	CASSLPGQTYEQYF
TRBV29-1	TRBJ2-1	NA	TRBD2	TGCAGCGTTGACGGGACTAGCGGGGGCCAGGTCTCCTACAATGAGCAGTTCTTC	CSVDGTSGGQVSYNEQFF
TRBV4-2	TRBJ2-2	NA	NA	TGTGCCAGCAGCCAAGATTGGTTCGGAATAGCGGACATGGCCGGGGAGCTGTTTTTT	CASSQDWFGIADMAGELFF
TRBV7-8	TRBJ1-6	NA	NA	TGTGCCAGCAGCTTAGTCCCCCATAGGTATGGGCGGGGGCGTGCTTTTTATTCACCCCTCCACTTT	CASSLVPHRYGRGRAFYSPLHF
TRBV6-5	TRBJ1-2	NA	NA	TGTGCCAGCAGAACGGGAGCGGGTGGCTACACCTTC	CASRTGAGGYTF
TRBV29-1	TRBJ2-1	few	NA	TGCAGCGTTGAAGATCAGGCTAGCCCCAGATTCTTC	CSVEDQASPRFF
TRBV18	TRBJ2-7	NA	NA	TGTGCCAGCTCACCACGGCAACTAGACGCAACCTACGAGCAGTACTTC	CASSPRQLDATYEQYF
TRBV28	TRBJ1-4	NA	NA	TGTGCCAGCAGTTTGGCTTATGAAAAACTGTTTTTT	CASSLAYEKLFF
TRBV21-1	TRBJ1-2	NA	NA	TGTGCCAGCAGCCCCGGACAGGGCGACCGCTATGGCTACACCTTC	CASSPGQGDRYGYTF
TRBV12-3/TRBV12-4	TRBJ1-5	NA	NA	TGTGCCAGCAGTTTCTCGGGACAGCCCCAGCATTTT	CASSFSGQPQHF
TRBV5-4	TRBJ1-6	few	NA	TGTGCCAGCAGCTTGGGATCGGGATCACCCCTCCACTTT	CASSLGSGSPLHF